Shown below are 20 T cell receptor beta chains from a single sample sequenced in a study of T cells in Graves' hyperthyroidism and ophthalmopathy. The source material, RNA transcripts, was used to amplify TCR beta CDR3 regions. Using the HTBI primer set, a first-round RT-PCR was run on the TCR CDR3. Each CDR3 protein is one row after TCRdb ran MiXCR on the multiplex PCR reads. The sample yields 550,000 to 800,000 distinct CDR3 sequences, 15% to 20% seen once. The sequenced sample was blood. All receptors come from a man over 45 with Graves' hyperthyroidism.

At least ten counts were recorded for this clonotype. The genes are TRBV18 and TRBJ1-6; D is unresolved. CDR3 length: 13 amino acids. Deletions cut 5 bases from V and 8 bases from J, with 10 bases between. CDR1 is KGHSH, CDR2 LQKENI, per germline. CDR3 loop: CASSTTADSPLHF. CDR3 nucleotides: TGTGCCAGCTCAACCACGGCGGATTCACCCCTCCACTTT.

This clonotype was seen at least ten times. The chain joins TRBV5-1 to TRBJ2-4; 8 nucleotides align to TRBD2. Germline trimming cut 4 bases from V and 6 bases from J; bases unmatched to any gene: 12. Germline V gene sequence: CDR1 SGHRS, CDR2 YFSETQ. The CDR3 contains 16 residues. The CDR3 loop reads CASSTTAGVQGNIQYF. The CDR3, as DNA: TGCGCCAGCAGCACCACAGCGGGGGTCCAGGGAAACATTCAGTACTTC.

The chain is built from TRBV5-1 and TRBJ2-5; TRBD2 matches 8 bases. The CDR3 covers 14 residues. The J segment lost 5 bases and the V segment lost 9 bases, leaving 12 bases of the junction unmatched. Germline CDR1 and CDR2: SGHRS and YFSETQ. CDR3: CAKHQREKIETQYF. The CDR3 DNA reads as TGCGCCAAACACCAGCGGGAGAAGATTGAGACCCAGTACTTC.

This clonotype has a count of ten or more. The chain employs TRBV28 and TRBJ1-5; 8 bases align to TRBD1. Germline-derived CDR1 and CDR2 are MDHEN and SYDVKM. V was clipped by 6 bases and J by 4 bases; unmatched bases: 8. This CDR3 comprises 15 residues. Here the CDR3 reads CASRLPQGANQPQHF. DNA for the CDR3: TGTGCCAGCAGGCTACCTCAGGGGGCAAATCAGCCCCAGCATTTT.

The chain is built from TRBV5-1 and TRBJ1-2; possibly TRBD1 for D (5 bases). The CDR3 contains 14 residues. Germline V gene lookup returns CDR1 SGHRS and CDR2 YFSETQ. V lost 3 bases and J 11 bases, leaving 20 bases between the germline ends. CDR3 DNA sequence: TGCGCCAGCAGCTCCCCCGACAGTAACTATAGATACACCTTC. Translation: CASSSPDSNYRYTF.

The chain couples TRBV6-1 to TRBJ2-2, with D perhaps matching TRBD1 or TRBD2 (5 bases each). Germline CDR1 is MNHNS and CDR2 is SASEGT. V was pared by 7 bases and J by 4 bases, with 16 bases between. This CDR3 has 15 amino acids. DNA for the CDR3: TGTGCCAGCATTGAGGGGCCCGCGTCCACCGGGGAGCTGTTTTTT. It translates to CASIEGPASTGELFF.

This sequence joins TRBV5-6 and TRBJ1-6; TRBD1 aligns across 10 bases. V shed 5 bases and J 10 bases; nucleotides not matched to a gene: 12. Germline lookup yields CDR1 SGHDT and CDR2 YYEEEE. The length of the CDR3 is 16 residues. CDR3 sequence (DNA): TGTGCCAGCAGGCGCGGCGGTTGGACAGGGGGATCACCCCTCCACTTT. Translating it yields CASRRGGWTGGSPLHF. Combining the CDR3 with reference TRBV5-6 and TRBJ1-6 gives the whole variable domain DAGVTQSPTHLIKTRGQQVTLRCSPKSGHDTVSWYQQALGQGPQFIFQYYEEEERQRGNFPDRFSGHQFPNYSSELNVNALLLGDSALYLCASRRGGWTGGSPLHFGNGTRLTVT.

This clonotype was detected ten times or more. This chain connects TRBV9 to TRBJ1-1; D might be TRBD1 (5 bases). Germline V lookup: CDR1 SGDLS, CDR2 YYNGEE. The V end was cut by 1 base, the J end by 0 bases, with 10 bases between. The CDR3 contains 15 residues. This chain's CDR3 is CASSVLTEMNTEAFF. The CDR3 coding sequence is TGTGCCAGCAGCGTACTGACAGAGATGAACACTGAAGCTTTCTTT.

This chain joins TRBV10-2 and TRBJ2-7, with D possibly being TRBD2 (6 bases). There are 13 residues in the CDR3. V was shortened by 8 bases and J by 0 bases, with 11 bases between the two germline ends. The germline CDR1 and CDR2 sequences are WSHSY and SAAADI. CDR3 loop: CASGSGSSYEQYF. CDR3 nucleotides: TGCGCCAGCGGTTCCGGGAGCTCCTACGAGCAGTACTTC.

Here the CDR3 DNA reads TGTGCCATCTATAGCGGGACTACGCAGTATTTT. Translation gives CAIYSGTTQYF. The rearrangement links TRBV6-1 to TRBJ2-3, with 8 bases identical to TRBD2. V shed 10 bases and J 8 bases; nucleotides not matched to a gene: 5. There are 11 residues in the CDR3. Germline values: CDR1 MNHNS, CDR2 SASEGT.

This clonotype was counted between two and nine times. This chain connects TRBV5-1 to TRBJ2-3; 10 bases are a match to TRBD2. There are 16 residues in the CDR3. CDR1 and CDR2 (germline): SGHRS, YFSETQ. Unmatched junction bases numbered 6, after V lost 1 base and J lost 4 bases. For the CDR3, the DNA is TGCGCCAGCAGCTTGAACCCTAGCGGGAGTCCAGATACGCAGTATTTT. Its translation is CASSLNPSGSPDTQYF.

This clonotype came up many times. The chain employs TRBV20-1 and TRBJ2-1; 13 bases are a match to TRBD2. This CDR3 comprises 14 residues. Unmatched junction bases numbered 4, after V lost 5 bases and J lost 6 bases. The germline gives CDR1 DFQATT, CDR2 SNEGSKA (reference sequence). This CDR3 is CSAPLAGGRNEQFF. CDR3 nucleotides: TGCAGTGCTCCACTAGCGGGAGGGCGCAATGAGCAGTTCTTC.

The table lists this clonotype with a count of one. The chain carries TRBV27 and TRBJ2-3; no clear D gene. This CDR3 has 15 residues. Germline assignment: CDR1 MNHEY and CDR2 SMNVEV (reference sequence). The V and J ends lost 1 base and 1 base respectively, with 9 bases between them. The CDR3 loop is CASSLLLGRTDTQYF. CDR3 DNA: TGTGCCAGCAGTTTATTGCTAGGCCGCACAGATACGCAGTATTTT.

This clonotype was seen repeatedly, ten times or more. The chain joins TRBV12-3 or TRBV12-4 to TRBJ1-1; TRBD1 agrees at 10 bases. V dropped 6 bases and J dropped 3; count of bases not matched to a gene: 7. CDR3 size: 15 residues. CDR3 in amino acids: CASRSAGTGDTEAFF. CDR3 nucleotide sequence: TGTGCCAGCAGGTCCGCCGGGACAGGGGACACTGAAGCTTTCTTT.

Points on this clonotype: One base away lies a much larger clone, so this may be a sequencing read error. V is TRBV29-1 and J is TRBJ2-1, with D tentatively TRBD1 (6 bases). CDR1 and CDR2 from the germline V gene are SQVTM and ANQGSEA. CDR3 length equals 11 residues. The V end lost 6 bases, the J end lost 10 bases, and 13 bases lay between the germline ends. The CDR3 DNA is TGCAGCGTGGAGACAGGCTACGAGCAGTTCTTC. Translating gives CSVETGYEQFF.

The chain recombines TRBV30 with TRBJ2-3; TRBD2 agrees at 7 bases. Germline V gene data show CDR1 as GTSNPN and CDR2 as SVGIG (reference sequence). The V segment lost 0 bases and the J segment 0 bases; nucleotides outside the gene matches: 3. CDR3 size: 15 residues. The CDR3 loop is CAWSVTSLSTDTQYF. CDR3 in DNA: TGTGCCTGGAGTGTGACTAGCCTTAGCACAGATACGCAGTATTTT.

The V and J genes are TRBV20-1 and TRBJ1-5; D not resolved. The CDR3 extends over 12 amino acids. Germline CDR1 DFQATT, CDR2 SNEGSKA (reference sequence). V was pared by 3 bases and J by 5 bases, with 8 bases between. The CDR3 coding sequence is TGCAGTGCTAGCTCCCCGGATCAGCCCCAGCATTTT. Translation: CSASSPDQPQHF.

V is TRBV6-1 and J is TRBJ2-1, with D possibly TRBD1 on 5 matching bases. V lost 6 bases and J 5 bases, leaving 23 bases between the germline ends. The CDR3 is made up of 17 amino acids. CDR1 is MNHNS and CDR2 is SASEGT in the germline V gene. Here the CDR3 DNA reads TGTGCCAGCAGCAATACCGTTACTAAACCCAGGGACAATGAGCAGTTCTTC. This encodes CASSNTVTKPRDNEQFF.

This clonotype was seen ten or more times. The rearrangement joins TRBV28 to TRBJ1-1; D is ambiguous. This CDR3 is 13 amino acids long. Germline CDR1 reads MDHEN; CDR2 reads SYDVKM. V was trimmed by 2 bases and J by 2 bases, leaving 6 bases between them. The CDR3 loop reads CASSLGYNTEAFF. In nucleotides, the CDR3 is TGTGCCAGCAGTTTAGGCTATAACACTGAAGCTTTCTTT.

This clonotype showed up just a few times. Possible read error: a much larger clone is one base away. CDR3 protein: CASGLNARLAKNIQYF. The CDR3 coding sequence is TGTGCCAGCGGTTTAAATGCCCGTCTAGCCAAAAACATTCAGTACTTC. The V gene is TRBV12-3 or TRBV12-4, the J gene TRBJ2-4; D remains ambiguous. The CDR3 contains 16 residues.